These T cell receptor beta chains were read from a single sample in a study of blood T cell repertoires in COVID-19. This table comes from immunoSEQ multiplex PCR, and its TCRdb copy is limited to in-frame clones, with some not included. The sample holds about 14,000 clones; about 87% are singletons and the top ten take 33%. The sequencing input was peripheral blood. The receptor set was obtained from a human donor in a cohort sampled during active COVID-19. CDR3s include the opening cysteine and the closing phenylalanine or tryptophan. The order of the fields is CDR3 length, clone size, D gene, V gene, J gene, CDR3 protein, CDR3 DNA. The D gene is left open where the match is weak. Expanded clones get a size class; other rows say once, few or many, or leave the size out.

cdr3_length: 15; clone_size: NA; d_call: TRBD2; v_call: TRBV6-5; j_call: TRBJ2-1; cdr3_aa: CASSSPGLAYNEQFF; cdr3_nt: TGTGCCAGCAGTTCTCCGGGACTAGCATACAATGAGCAGTTCTTC
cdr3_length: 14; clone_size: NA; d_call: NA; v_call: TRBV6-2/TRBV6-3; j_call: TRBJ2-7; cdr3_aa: CASSPRGGGFEQYF; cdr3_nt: TGTGCCAGCAGCCCGAGGGGAGGAGGGTTCGAGCAGTACTTC
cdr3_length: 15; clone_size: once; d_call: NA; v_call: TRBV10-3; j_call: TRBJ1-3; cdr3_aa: CAISAPTDSGNTIYF; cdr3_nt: TGTGCCATCAGTGCCCCGACAGATTCTGGAAACACCATATATTTT
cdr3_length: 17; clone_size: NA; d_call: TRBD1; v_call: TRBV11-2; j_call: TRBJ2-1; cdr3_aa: CASSFLTGGYSYNEQFF; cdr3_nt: TGTGCCAGCAGCTTCCTGACAGGGGGCTACTCCTACAATGAGCAGTTCTTC
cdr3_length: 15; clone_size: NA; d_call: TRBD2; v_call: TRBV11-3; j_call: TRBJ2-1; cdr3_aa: CASSRPGLVPNEQFF; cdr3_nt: TGTGCCAGCAGCAGGCCGGGACTAGTCCCCAATGAGCAGTTCTTC
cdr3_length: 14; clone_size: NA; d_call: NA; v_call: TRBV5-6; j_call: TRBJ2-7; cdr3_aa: CASSLGSSWYEQYF; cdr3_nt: TGTGCCAGCAGCTTGGGTTCTAGCTGGTACGAGCAGTACTTC
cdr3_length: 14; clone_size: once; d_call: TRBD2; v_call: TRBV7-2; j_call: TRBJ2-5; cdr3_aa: CASSPTSLSETQYF; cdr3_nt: TGTGCCAGCAGCCCGACTAGCCTCTCAGAGACCCAGTACTTC
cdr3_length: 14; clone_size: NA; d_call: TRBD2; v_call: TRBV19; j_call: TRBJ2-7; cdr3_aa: CASSQGLAGYEQYF; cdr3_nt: TGTGCCAGTAGTCAGGGACTAGCGGGTTACGAGCAGTACTTC
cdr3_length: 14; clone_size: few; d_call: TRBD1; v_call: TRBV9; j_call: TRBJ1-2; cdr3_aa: CASSQTGEHYGYTF; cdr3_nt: TGTGCCAGCAGCCAAACAGGGGAGCACTATGGCTACACCTTC
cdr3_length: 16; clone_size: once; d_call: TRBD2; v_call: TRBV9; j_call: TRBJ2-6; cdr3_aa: CASGPGEGSGANVLTF; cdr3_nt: TGTGCCAGCGGCCCCGGGGAGGGCTCTGGGGCCAACGTCCTGACTTTC
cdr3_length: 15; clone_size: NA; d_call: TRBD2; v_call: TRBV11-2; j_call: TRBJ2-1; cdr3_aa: CASSRTAGDYNEQFF; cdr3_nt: TGTGCCAGCAGCCGAACGGCGGGAGACTACAATGAGCAGTTCTTC
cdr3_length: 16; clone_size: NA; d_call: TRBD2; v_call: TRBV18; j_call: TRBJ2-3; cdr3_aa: CASSPVTSGGRDTQYF; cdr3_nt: TGTGCCAGCTCACCAGTGACTAGCGGGGGAAGAGATACGCAGTATTTT
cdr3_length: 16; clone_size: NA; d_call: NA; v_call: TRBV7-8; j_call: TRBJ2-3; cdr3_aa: CASTLMDSPSPDTQYF; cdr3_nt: TGTGCCAGCACCTTAATGGACTCCCCCTCCCCGGATACGCAGTATTTT
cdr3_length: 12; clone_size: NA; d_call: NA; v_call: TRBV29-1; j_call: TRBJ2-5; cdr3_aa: CSVVQGTGTQYF; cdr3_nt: TGCAGCGTTGTTCAGGGGACGGGGACCCAGTACTTC
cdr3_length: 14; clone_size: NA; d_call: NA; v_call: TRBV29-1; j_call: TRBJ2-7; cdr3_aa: CSVDGIPASGEQYF; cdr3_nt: TGCAGCGTTGATGGCATACCAGCCTCGGGGGAGCAGTACTTC
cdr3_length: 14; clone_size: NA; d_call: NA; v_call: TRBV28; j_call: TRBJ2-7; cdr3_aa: CASRPDRTPYEQYF; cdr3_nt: TGTGCCAGCAGACCTGACAGGACGCCGTACGAGCAGTACTTC
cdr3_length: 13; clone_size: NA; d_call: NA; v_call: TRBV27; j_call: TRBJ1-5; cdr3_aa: CASSYSGDQPQHF; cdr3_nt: TGTGCCAGCAGTTATTCAGGGGATCAGCCCCAGCATTTT
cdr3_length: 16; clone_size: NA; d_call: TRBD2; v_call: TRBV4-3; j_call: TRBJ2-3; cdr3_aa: CASSQEVAGAVDTQYF; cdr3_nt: TGCGCCAGCAGCCAAGAGGTTGCGGGAGCGGTAGATACGCAGTATTTT
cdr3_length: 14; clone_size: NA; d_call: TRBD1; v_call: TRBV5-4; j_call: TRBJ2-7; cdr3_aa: CASSLRGQTYEQYF; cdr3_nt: TGTGCCAGCAGCCTCCGGGGACAGACATATGAGCAGTACTTC